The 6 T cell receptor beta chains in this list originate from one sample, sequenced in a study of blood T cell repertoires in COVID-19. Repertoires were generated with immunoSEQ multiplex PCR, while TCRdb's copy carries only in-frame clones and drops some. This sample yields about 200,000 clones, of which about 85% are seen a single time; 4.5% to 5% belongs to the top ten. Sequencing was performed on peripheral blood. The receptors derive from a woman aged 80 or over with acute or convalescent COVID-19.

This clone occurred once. This chain's CDR3 is CASSYSGGTEAFF. The CDR3 DNA follows: TGTGCCAGCAGCTACTCAGGGGGAACTGAAGCTTTCTTT. V usage is TRBV7-8 and J usage is TRBJ1-1, with 7 bases matching TRBD1. The CDR3 consists of 13 residues. Trimming at V came to 4 bases and at J to 5 bases, leaving 4 bases not matched to a gene. The germline V gene encodes CDR1 SGHVS and CDR2 FQNEAQ.

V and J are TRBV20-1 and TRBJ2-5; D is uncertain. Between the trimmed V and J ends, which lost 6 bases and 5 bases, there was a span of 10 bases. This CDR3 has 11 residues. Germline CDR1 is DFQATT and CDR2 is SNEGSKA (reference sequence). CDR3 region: CSASSRETQYF. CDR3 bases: TGCAGTGCCTCGTCCAGGGAGACCCAGTACTTC.

The CDR3 sequence is CASSQTSGATDTQYF. The CDR3 DNA reads TGTGCCAGCAGCCAGACTAGCGGGGCGACAGATACGCAGTATTTT. J is TRBJ2-3 and V is TRBV7-9; 11 bases are a match to TRBD2. This CDR3 spans 15 amino acids. V was clipped by 5 bases and J by 3 bases; unmatched bases: 4. Per germline, CDR1 SEHNR and CDR2 FQNEAQ (reference sequence). The whole variable domain, remainder taken from reference TRBV7-9 and TRBJ2-3, is DTGVSQNPRHKITKRGQNVTFRCDPISEHNRLYWYRQTLGQGPEFLTYFQNEAQLEKSRLLSDRFSAERPKGSFSTLEIQRTEQGDSAMYLCASSQTSGATDTQYFGPGTRLTVL.

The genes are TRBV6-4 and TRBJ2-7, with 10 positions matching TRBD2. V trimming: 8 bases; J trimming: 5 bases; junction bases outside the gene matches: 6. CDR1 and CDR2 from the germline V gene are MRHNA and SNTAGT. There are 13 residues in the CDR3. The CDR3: CASLAGGNDEQYF. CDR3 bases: TGTGCCAGCTTAGCGGGAGGAAACGACGAGCAGTACTTC.

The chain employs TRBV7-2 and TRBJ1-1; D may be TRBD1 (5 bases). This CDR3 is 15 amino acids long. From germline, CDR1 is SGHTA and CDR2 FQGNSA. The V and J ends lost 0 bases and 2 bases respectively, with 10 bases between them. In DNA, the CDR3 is TGTGCCAGCAGCTTAGCGGAGGGGCGAAACACTGAAGCTTTCTTT. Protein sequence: CASSLAEGRNTEAFF. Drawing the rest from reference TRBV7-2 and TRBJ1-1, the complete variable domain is GAGVSQSPSNKVTEKGKDVELRCDPISGHTALYWYRQSLGQGLEFLIYFQGNSAPDKSGLPSDRFSAERTGGSVSTLTIQRTQQEDSAVYLCASSLAEGRNTEAFFGQGTRLTVV.

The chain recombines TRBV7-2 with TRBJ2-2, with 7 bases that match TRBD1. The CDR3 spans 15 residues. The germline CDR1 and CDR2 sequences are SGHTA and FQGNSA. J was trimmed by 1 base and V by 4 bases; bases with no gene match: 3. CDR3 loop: CASSYRQGNTGELFF. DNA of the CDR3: TGTGCCAGCAGCTACCGACAGGGGAACACCGGGGAGCTGTTTTTT.